Each of the 2 T cell receptor beta chains below was sequenced from the same sample in a study of T-cell memory formation after mild COVID-19. TCRdb itself ran the 5' RACE reads through MiXCR, one entry per CDR3 protein. Of roughly 130,000 distinct CDR3 sequences listed, approximately 17% are singletons. Specimen: PBMCs or a T cell subset sorted from them (not recorded which). The source is a man between 18 and 29 years old who had mild COVID-19 (a few samples of this study predate the infection). Cell type and time point are not known.

There are a few counts of this clonotype. The chain joins TRBV11-2 to TRBJ2-6; D is unclear. Per germline, CDR1 SGHAT and CDR2 FQNNGV. The CDR3 is 17 amino acids. Trimming left V 6 bases short and J 0 bases short, with 15 bases between. In DNA form, the CDR3 reads TGTGCCAGCAGTCCAAGGCACGGTTACTCTGGGGCCAACGTCCTGACTTTC. Amino acid sequence: CASSPRHGYSGANVLTF.

This clonotype was counted only a few times. At one boundary the junction diverges from the germline segment, which might be a read error. The chain recombines TRBV7-7 with TRBJ2-5, with D possibly being TRBD1 or TRBD2 (5 bases each). Per germline, CDR1 SSHAT and CDR2 FNYEAQ (reference sequence). The CDR3 length is 16 residues. Here the CDR3 reads CASSLKVGQGEETQYF. Here the CDR3 DNA reads TGTGCTAGCAGCCTCAAAGTCGGGCAGGGAGAAGAGACCCAGTACTTC.